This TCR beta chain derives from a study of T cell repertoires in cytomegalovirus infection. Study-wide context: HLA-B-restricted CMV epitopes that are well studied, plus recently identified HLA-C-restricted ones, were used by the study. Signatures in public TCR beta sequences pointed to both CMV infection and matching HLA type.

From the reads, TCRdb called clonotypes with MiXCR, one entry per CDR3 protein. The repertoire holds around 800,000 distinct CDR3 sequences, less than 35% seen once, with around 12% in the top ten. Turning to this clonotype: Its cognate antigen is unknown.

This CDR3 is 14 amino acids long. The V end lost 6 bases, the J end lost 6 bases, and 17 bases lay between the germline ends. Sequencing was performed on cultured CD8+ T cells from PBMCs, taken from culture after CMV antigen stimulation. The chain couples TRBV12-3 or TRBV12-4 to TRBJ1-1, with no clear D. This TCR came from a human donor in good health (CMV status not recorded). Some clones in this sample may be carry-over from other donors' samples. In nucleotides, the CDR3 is TGTGCCAGCAGCACTGGACCGGGCAAGGCTGAAGCTTTCTTT. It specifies CASSTGPGKAEAFF.